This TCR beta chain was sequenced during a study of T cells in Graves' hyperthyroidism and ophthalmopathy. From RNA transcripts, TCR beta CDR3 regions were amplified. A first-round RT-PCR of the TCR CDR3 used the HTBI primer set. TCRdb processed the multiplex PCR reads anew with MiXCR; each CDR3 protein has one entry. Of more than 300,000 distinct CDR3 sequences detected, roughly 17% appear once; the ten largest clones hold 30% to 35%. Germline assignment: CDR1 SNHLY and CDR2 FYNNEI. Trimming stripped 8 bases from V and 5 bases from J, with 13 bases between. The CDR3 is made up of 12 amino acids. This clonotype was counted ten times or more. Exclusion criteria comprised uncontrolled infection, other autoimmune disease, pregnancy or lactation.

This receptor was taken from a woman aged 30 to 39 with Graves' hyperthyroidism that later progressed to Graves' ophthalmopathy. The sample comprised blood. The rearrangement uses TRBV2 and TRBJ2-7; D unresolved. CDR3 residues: CASEFRQNEQYF. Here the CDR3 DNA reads TGTGCCAGCGAATTCCGACAAAACGAGCAGTACTTC.